This is a list of T cell receptor beta chains from one sample in a study of long-term antiretroviral therapy in people with HIV. TCRdb's copy holds only in-frame clones and misses some; the assay was immunoSEQ multiplex PCR. The sample holds 15,000 or so clones, about 82% seen once. The starting material was unsorted PBMCs, obtained 1.8 years before starting antiretroviral therapy. The receptors come from a middle-aged woman with HIV. CDR3s include the opening cysteine and the closing phenylalanine or tryptophan. The D gene is left open where the match is weak. Only some rows state a clone size, as once, few, many or a class for expanded clones.

TRBJ1-1	TRBV5-6	NA	NA	CASSSQGWYTEAFF	TGTGCCAGCAGCTCCCAGGGATGGTACACTGAAGCTTTCTTT
TRBJ2-7	TRBV28	few	TRBD1	CASSYSDRGIPYEQYF	TGTGCCAGCAGTTATTCCGACAGGGGGATTCCCTACGAGCAGTACTTC
TRBJ2-2	TRBV11-3	NA	TRBD1	CASSRPGQGGAGELFF	TGTGCCAGCTCTCGCCCCGGACAGGGAGGAGCCGGGGAGCTGTTTTTT
TRBJ2-5	TRBV19	NA	NA	CASSIDDQPETQYF	TGTGCCAGTAGTATAGATGACCAGCCAGAGACCCAGTACTTC
TRBJ1-5	TRBV6-6	large	NA	CASSPQNQPQHF	TGTGCCAGCAGCCCTCAGAACCAGCCCCAGCATTTT
TRBJ2-7	TRBV7-9	NA	NA	CASSLAGEQYF	TGTGCCAGCAGCTTAGCCGGGGAGCAGTACTTC
TRBJ2-3	TRBV29-1	NA	NA	CSVVDEADTQYF	TGCAGCGTTGTGGATGAAGCAGATACGCAGTATTTT
TRBJ2-7	TRBV6-4	NA	TRBD2	CAFDRGAGGRRSEQYF	TGTGCCTTTGACCGCGGGGCGGGAGGGAGGAGGTCCGAGCAGTACTTC
TRBJ2-5	TRBV19	once	TRBD2	CASSIDGERDRETQYF	TGTGCCAGTAGTATAGACGGAGAGCGGGATAGGGAGACCCAGTACTTC
TRBJ2-1	TRBV29-1	NA	NA	CSVEEQGGNEQFF	TGCAGCGTTGAAGAACAGGGTGGCAATGAGCAGTTCTTC
TRBJ2-7	TRBV27	NA	NA	CASSLWGVSSYEQYF	TGTGCCAGCAGTCTTTGGGGGGTTTCTTCCTACGAGCAGTACTTC
TRBJ1-1	TRBV6-1	NA	NA	CASSEALRTTSEAFF	TGTGCCAGCAGTGAAGCGCTTCGGACTACGTCTGAAGCTTTCTTT
TRBJ2-7	TRBV5-1	NA	TRBD1	CASSSRNRGEQYF	TGCGCCAGCAGCTCCCGGAACAGGGGCGAGCAGTACTTC
TRBJ1-1	TRBV6-5	NA	NA	CASRTGREAFF	TGTGCCAGCCGAACAGGGAGGGAAGCTTTCTTT
TRBJ1-4	TRBV5-1	NA	NA	CASSPEGDGRATNEKLFF	TGCGCCAGCAGTCCTGAGGGGGACGGAAGAGCAACTAATGAAAAACTGTTTTTT
TRBJ1-5	TRBV9	few	NA	CASTLGDGHNQPQHF	TGTGCCAGCACCCTTGGGGACGGTCATAATCAGCCCCAGCATTTT
TRBJ2-6	TRBV9	NA	TRBD1	CASSPRTGDHIGANVLTF	TGTGCCAGCAGCCCAAGGACAGGGGATCATATTGGGGCCAACGTCCTGACTTTC
TRBJ2-7	TRBV18	NA	NA	CASGGILYEQYF	TGTGCCAGCGGGGGGATTCTCTACGAGCAGTACTTC
TRBJ2-1	TRBV7-9	medium-sized	TRBD2	CASSLGLAGFEQFF	TGTGCCAGCAGCTTGGGACTAGCGGGATTTGAGCAGTTCTTC
TRBJ1-5	TRBV19	NA	NA	CASSMPNSNQPQHF	TGTGCCAGTAGTATGCCAAATAGCAATCAGCCCCAGCATTTT
TRBJ2-1	TRBV10-3	NA	TRBD1	CAISGGQGEGGHFNEQFF	TGTGCCATCAGTGGGGGACAGGGGGAGGGGGGCCACTTCAATGAGCAGTTCTTC
TRBJ2-5	TRBV7-9	NA	NA	CASSLGYQETQYF	TGTGCCAGCAGCTTGGGATACCAAGAGACCCAGTACTTC
TRBJ2-7	TRBV19	NA	TRBD2	CASSDGRDSYEQYF	TGTGCCAGTAGTGACGGGAGGGATTCCTACGAGCAGTACTTC
TRBJ2-7	TRBV28	NA	NA	CASSFPPRAYEQYF	TGTGCCAGCAGTTTCCCCCCCCGGGCCTACGAGCAGTACTTC
TRBJ2-4	TRBV28	NA	TRBD1	CASSLEGTGGNIQYF	TGTGCCAGCAGTTTAGAGGGGACAGGGGGAAACATTCAGTACTTC
TRBJ2-7	TRBV7-8	few	NA	CASSYRDGNNYEQYF	TGTGCCAGCAGCTACCGGGACGGCAACAACTACGAGCAGTACTTC
TRBJ2-7	TRBV18	NA	NA	CASSHSDTYEQYF	TGTGCCAGCTCGCATAGCGATACCTACGAGCAGTACTTC
TRBJ2-1	TRBV11-2	NA	NA	CASSFGLPKFF	TGTGCCAGCAGCTTCGGACTGCCTAAGTTCTTC
TRBJ1-1	TRBV5-4	NA	NA	CASSFPPGTEAFF	TGTGCCAGCAGCTTCCCGCCCGGGACTGAAGCTTTCTTT
TRBJ2-1	TRBV11-3	NA	TRBD1	CASSFGTGGNEQFF	TGTGCCAGCAGCTTTGGGACAGGGGGCAATGAGCAGTTCTTC
TRBJ1-2	TRBV14	NA	NA	CASSQEPGMYYGYTF	TGTGCCAGCAGCCAAGAACCAGGGATGTACTATGGCTACACCTTC
TRBJ2-5	TRBV7-6	NA	NA	CASSFFFAGKQETQYF	TGTGCCAGCAGCTTTTTTTTTGCCGGGAAACAAGAGACCCAGTACTTC
TRBJ2-7	TRBV10-3	once	TRBD2	CAISGRLAGPYEQYF	TGTGCCATCAGTGGACGACTAGCGGGACCCTACGAGCAGTACTTC
TRBJ1-2	TRBV2	NA	NA	CANSVRGLTNYGYTF	TGTGCCAACTCAGTCCGAGGGTTGACTAACTATGGCTACACCTTC
TRBJ1-1	TRBV10-2	NA	NA	CASSDTENWYTEAFF	TGCGCCAGCAGTGATACAGAAAACTGGTACACTGAAGCTTTCTTT
TRBJ2-2	TRBV10-3	NA	TRBD1	CAISDTGGLTGELFF	TGTGCCATCAGTGACACAGGGGGATTAACCGGGGAGCTGTTTTTT
TRBJ2-2	TRBV13	few	TRBD1	CASSLVPSPIGQAPAELFF	TGTGCCAGCAGCTTAGTCCCTAGCCCGATTGGACAGGCCCCAGCGGAGCTGTTTTTT
TRBJ2-1	TRBV27	NA	NA	CASSLTIGLVNEQFF	TGTGCCAGCAGCCTAACTATAGGGTTGGTCAATGAGCAGTTCTTC
TRBJ1-1	TRBV18	NA	TRBD1	CASSPGVDGDRVTEAFF	TGTGCCAGCTCACCAGGGGTGGATGGGGACAGGGTAACTGAAGCTTTCTTT
TRBJ2-1	TRBV7-9	NA	NA	CASSKGQGGHNEQFF	TGTGCCAGCAGCAAAGGACAGGGAGGGCACAATGAGCAGTTCTTC